These T cell receptor beta chains were read from a single sample in a study of human T cells and chemical hapten exposure. From the RACE reads, TCRdb called clonotypes with MiXCR, one entry per CDR3 protein. Of 85,000 to 100,000 distinct CDR3 sequences in the sample, approximately 13% were seen once. The sample here was whole blood, taken in connection with sensitization to the hapten diphenylcyclopropenone (DPC). The receptors were gathered from a woman aged 40 to 50 with alopecia areata. Some clones in this sample may be carry-over from other donors' samples. Each CDR3 is given with its conserved first and last residue. The order of the fields is clone size, V gene, J gene, D gene, CDR3 protein, CDR3 DNA. A D gene is named only where the DNA matches it firmly. The size field is filled for only some rows; it gives once, few, many or a size class.

few	TRBV5-1	TRBJ2-3	TRBD2	CASSSRGVPTDTQYF	TGCGCCAGCAGCTCGCGGGGGGTCCCGACAGATACGCAGTATTTT
few	TRBV6-1	TRBJ2-7	-	CASSPSGHNGGYEQYF	TGTGCCAGCAGCCCTTCGGGACACAATGGGGGGTACGAGCAGTACTTC
few	TRBV29-1	TRBJ2-5	TRBD1	CSVADREVGTQYF	TGCAGCGTGGCGGACAGGGAGGTTGGGACCCAGTACTTC
-	TRBV11-1	TRBJ2-3	-	CASSLAPSTDTQYF	TGTGCCAGCAGCTTAGCCCCCTCCACGGATACGCAGTATTTT
few	TRBV7-2	TRBJ1-1	TRBD1	CASSALQGSTEAFF	TGTGCCAGCAGCGCACTACAGGGGAGCACTGAAGCTTTCTTT
-	TRBV6-2/TRBV6-3	TRBJ2-5	-	CASSLSPETQYF	TGTGCCAGCAGTTTAAGCCCGGAGACCCAGTACTTC
many	TRBV11-2	TRBJ2-3	TRBD2	CASSLGLAATDTQYF	TGTGCCAGCAGCCTGGGACTAGCGGCCACAGATACGCAGTATTTT
few	TRBV4-2	TRBJ2-7	-	CASSPGDEQYF	TGTGCCAGCAGCCCAGGGGACGAGCAGTACTTC
many	TRBV6-2/TRBV6-3	TRBJ2-3	TRBD2	CASTLSIGREGNTQYF	TGTGCCAGCACCCTCTCGATAGGGCGGGAGGGAAATACGCAGTATTTT
few	TRBV9	TRBJ1-3	TRBD1	CVSSAVPGQGTVTGNTIYF	TGTGTCAGCAGCGCAGTCCCGGGACAGGGAACAGTCACTGGAAACACCATATATTTT
many	TRBV12-3/TRBV12-4	TRBJ1-5	-	CASRKLHNQPQHF	TGTGCCAGCAGGAAACTACACAATCAGCCCCAGCATTTT
-	TRBV6-2/TRBV6-3	TRBJ2-7	TRBD1	CASIGTVRRLGEQYF	TGTGCCAGCATCGGGACAGTACGAAGATTAGGCGAGCAGTACTTC
-	TRBV4-2	TRBJ1-1	-	CASSQVEGTEAFF	TGTGCCAGCAGCCAAGTCGAGGGGACTGAAGCTTTCTTT
many	TRBV20-1	TRBJ2-4	TRBD1	CSASRDRGRGTKNIQYF	TGCAGTGCGTCCCGGGACAGGGGGCGGGGAACCAAAAACATTCAGTACTTC
-	TRBV7-8	TRBJ2-7	-	CASSFAPQDWYEQYF	TGTGCCAGCAGCTTTGCTCCCCAGGATTGGTACGAGCAGTACTTC
-	TRBV20-1	TRBJ1-5	-	CSARDFGGLNQPQHF	TGCAGTGCTAGAGATTTTGGGGGGCTCAATCAGCCCCAGCATTTT
few	TRBV12-3/TRBV12-4	TRBJ2-3	-	CASSSAENTDTQYF	TGTGCCAGCAGTTCGGCCGAGAACACAGATACGCAGTATTTT
-	TRBV20-1	TRBJ1-5	-	CSATVGGNQPQHF	TGCAGTGCCACTGTTGGCGGCAATCAGCCCCAGCATTTT
-	TRBV20-1	TRBJ2-1	-	CSATANGDYKFF	TGCAGTGCTACGGCGAATGGGGATTACAAGTTCTTC
-	TRBV27	TRBJ1-2	-	CASRDPNYGYTF	TGTGCCAGCAGGGACCCCAACTATGGCTACACCTTC
-	TRBV18	TRBJ1-5	TRBD1	CASSPGTGKQPQHF	TGTGCCAGCTCACCCGGGACAGGGAAACAGCCCCAGCATTTT
few	TRBV29-1	TRBJ2-1	TRBD2	CSVWISGVNEQFF	TGCAGCGTCTGGATTAGCGGGGTTAATGAGCAGTTCTTC
-	TRBV28	TRBJ2-3	TRBD1	CASSGQGHTDTQYF	TGTGCCAGCAGTGGACAGGGACACACAGATACGCAGTATTTT
-	TRBV7-2	TRBJ2-6	TRBD1	CASSLQGQGATGANVLTF	TGTGCCAGCAGCTTACAGGGACAGGGGGCGACAGGGGCCAACGTCCTGACTTTC
-	TRBV6-2/TRBV6-3	TRBJ2-5	-	CASSHNSEQETQYF	TGTGCCAGCAGTCATAACAGCGAACAAGAGACCCAGTACTTC
-	TRBV12-3/TRBV12-4	TRBJ1-2	-	CASSGDRFYGYTF	TGTGCCAGCAGCGGAGACAGATTCTATGGCTACACCTTC
-	TRBV28	TRBJ2-7	-	CVSISTGSYEQYF	TGTGTCAGCATCTCTACTGGCTCCTACGAGCAGTACTTC
many	TRBV29-1	TRBJ2-7	TRBD1	CSVDALGTGVHEQYF	TGCAGCGTTGACGCGCTCGGGACAGGGGTCCACGAGCAGTACTTC
few	TRBV5-5	TRBJ2-2	TRBD1	CASSRTGESTGELFF	TGTGCCAGCAGCCGGACAGGGGAGAGCACCGGGGAGCTGTTTTTT
-	TRBV10-3	TRBJ2-7	TRBD2	CAGGGTAYEQYF	TGTGCCGGCGGGGGAACGGCTTACGAGCAGTACTTC
many	TRBV11-2	TRBJ2-7	TRBD1	CASSQPGQETYEQYF	TGTGCCAGCAGCCAGCCGGGACAGGAAACCTACGAGCAGTACTTC
few	TRBV6-2/TRBV6-3	TRBJ1-1	-	CASSYSRRQSEAFF	TGTGCCAGCAGTTACTCGAGACGCCAGTCTGAAGCTTTCTTT
-	TRBV9	TRBJ2-1	-	CASSVYISSVGIYNEQFF	TGTGCCAGCAGCGTATATATCTCTAGCGTAGGCATCTACAATGAGCAGTTCTTC
few	TRBV12-3/TRBV12-4	TRBJ1-3	-	CASSWDSSGNTIYF	TGTGCCAGCAGTTGGGACTCGTCTGGAAACACCATATATTTT